This TCR beta chain was documented in a study of identical twins. General study results and limits: Memory repertoires lacked the insertion deficit that abundant cord blood beta clonotypes showed. Modelling approaches yielded underestimates of out-of-frame TCR alpha sharing between monozygotic twins. Twins shared beta out-of-frame sequences in excess, but this excess was weaker.

Concerning this clonotype: As yet, its antigen is unknown.

J lost 6 bases, V lost 6 bases, and 7 bases had no gene match. The CDR3 extends over 14 amino acids. The germline V gene has CDR1 KGHSH and CDR2 LQKENI. TCRdb fed the 5' RACE reads into MiXCR, producing one record per CDR3 protein. The sample includes 500,000 or so distinct CDR3 sequences, 13% to 15% of them seen just once. These records were also assigned to another study, of yellow fever vaccine responses in identical twins.

This clonotype originated in a woman younger than 30 in good health. This chain uses TRBV18 with TRBJ2-1; 8 bases align to TRBD2. The sequenced sample consisted of CD4+ T cells sorted from blood. The CDR3 DNA reads as TGTGCCAGCTCTCCGGCCACTAGCGGCAATGAGCAGTTCTTC. It is translated as CASSPATSGNEQFF.